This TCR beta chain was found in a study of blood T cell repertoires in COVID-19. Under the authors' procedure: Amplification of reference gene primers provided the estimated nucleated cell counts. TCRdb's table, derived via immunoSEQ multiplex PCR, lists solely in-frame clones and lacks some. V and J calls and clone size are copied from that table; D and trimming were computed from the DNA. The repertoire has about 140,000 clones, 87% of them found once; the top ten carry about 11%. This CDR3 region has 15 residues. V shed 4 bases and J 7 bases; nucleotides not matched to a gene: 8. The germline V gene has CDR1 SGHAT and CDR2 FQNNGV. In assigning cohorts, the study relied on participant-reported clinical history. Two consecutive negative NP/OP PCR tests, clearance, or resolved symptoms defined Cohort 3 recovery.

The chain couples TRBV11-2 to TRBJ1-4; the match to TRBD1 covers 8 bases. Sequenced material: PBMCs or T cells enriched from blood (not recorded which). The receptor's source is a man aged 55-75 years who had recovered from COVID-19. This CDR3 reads CASSSAGGRGEKLFF. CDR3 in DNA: TGTGCCAGCAGCTCTGCAGGGGGCCGTGGTGAAAAACTGTTTTTT.